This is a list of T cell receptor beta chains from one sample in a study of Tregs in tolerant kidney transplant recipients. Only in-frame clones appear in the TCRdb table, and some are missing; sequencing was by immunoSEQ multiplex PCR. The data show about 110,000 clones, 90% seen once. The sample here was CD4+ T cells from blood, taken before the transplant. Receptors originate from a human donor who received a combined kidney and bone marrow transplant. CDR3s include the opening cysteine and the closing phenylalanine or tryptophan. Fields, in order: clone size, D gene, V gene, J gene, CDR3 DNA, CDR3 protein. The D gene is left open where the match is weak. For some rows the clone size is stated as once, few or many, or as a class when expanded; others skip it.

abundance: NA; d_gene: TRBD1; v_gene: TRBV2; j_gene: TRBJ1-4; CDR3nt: TGTGCCAGCAGGGACAGGTTCGCAACTAATGAAAAACTGTTTTTT; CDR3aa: CASRDRFATNEKLFF
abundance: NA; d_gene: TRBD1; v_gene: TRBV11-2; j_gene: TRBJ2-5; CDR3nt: TGTGCCAGCACCCTGGGGTCAGGGGGTCAGGAGACCCAGTACTTC; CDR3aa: CASTLGSGGQETQYF
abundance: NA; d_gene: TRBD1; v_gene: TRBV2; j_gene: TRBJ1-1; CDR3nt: TGTGCCAGCACGGGGGACAGGGGAACTGAAGCTTTCTTT; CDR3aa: CASTGDRGTEAFF
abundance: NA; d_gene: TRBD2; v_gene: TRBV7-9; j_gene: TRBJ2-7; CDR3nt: TGTGCCAGCAGCCTGGGACTAGCGGGTTCTAGCTCCTACGAGCAGTACTTC; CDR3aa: CASSLGLAGSSSYEQYF
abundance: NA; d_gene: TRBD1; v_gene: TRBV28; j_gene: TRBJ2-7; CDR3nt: TGTGCCAGCAGTACACGGACAGGTCTGGTCTACGAGCAGTACTTC; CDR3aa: CASSTRTGLVYEQYF
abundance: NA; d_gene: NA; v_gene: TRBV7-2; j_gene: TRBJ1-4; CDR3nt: TGTGCCAGCAGCCCTCGGAGGGGAGAAAAACTGTTTTTT; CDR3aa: CASSPRRGEKLFF
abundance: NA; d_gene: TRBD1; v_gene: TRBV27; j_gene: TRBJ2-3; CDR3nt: TGTGCCAGCAGTTTTAATCCCGGGACAGGGGGAGGAGATACGCAGTATTTT; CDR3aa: CASSFNPGTGGGDTQYF
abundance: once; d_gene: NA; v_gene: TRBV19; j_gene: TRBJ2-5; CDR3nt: TGTGCCAGTAAGAAGGGCGGGGGCATACAAGAGACCCAGTACTTC; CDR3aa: CASKKGGGIQETQYF
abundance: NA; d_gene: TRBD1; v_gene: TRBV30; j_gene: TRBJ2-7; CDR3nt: TGTGCCTGGAGTACACAGGGGGCGAACGAGCAGTACTTC; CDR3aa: CAWSTQGANEQYF
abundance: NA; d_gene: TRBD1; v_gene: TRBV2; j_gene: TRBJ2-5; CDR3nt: TGTGCCAGCAGTGAGGGGGGACAGGGTAAAGAGACCCAGTACTTC; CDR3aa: CASSEGGQGKETQYF
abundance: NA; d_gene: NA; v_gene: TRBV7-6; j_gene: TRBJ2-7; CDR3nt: TGTGCCAGCAGCTTAGCCTCCTCCTACGAGCAGTACTTC; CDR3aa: CASSLASSYEQYF
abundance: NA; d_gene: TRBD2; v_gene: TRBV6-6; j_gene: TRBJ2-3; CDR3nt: TGTGCCAGCAGTTACTCGGTCGGGGGGGACACAGATACGCAGTATTTT; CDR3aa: CASSYSVGGDTDTQYF
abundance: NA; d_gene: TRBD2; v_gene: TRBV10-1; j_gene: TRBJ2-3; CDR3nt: TGCGCCAGCAGTGAGCCCGGACTAGCGGGAACGGATACGCAGTATTTT; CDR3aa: CASSEPGLAGTDTQYF
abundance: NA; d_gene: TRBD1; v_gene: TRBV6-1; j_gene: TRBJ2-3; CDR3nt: TGTGCCAGCAGTGAACTAAGGACAGGGTTCCGGGATACGCAGTATTTT; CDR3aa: CASSELRTGFRDTQYF
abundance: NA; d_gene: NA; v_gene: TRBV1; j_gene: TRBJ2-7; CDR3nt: TGCACCAGCAGCCAAGGTGTCGGGGTCGGCGAGGTAATCTACGAGCAGTACTTC; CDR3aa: CTSSQGVGVGEVIYEQYF
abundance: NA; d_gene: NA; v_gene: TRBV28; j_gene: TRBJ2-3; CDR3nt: TGTGCCAGCAGTTTTCGGCAGGGAACAGATACGCAGTATTTT; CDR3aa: CASSFRQGTDTQYF
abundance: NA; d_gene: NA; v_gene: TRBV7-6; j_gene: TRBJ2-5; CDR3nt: TGTGCCAGCAGCCGTCAAGAGACCCAGTACTTC; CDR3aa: CASSRQETQYF
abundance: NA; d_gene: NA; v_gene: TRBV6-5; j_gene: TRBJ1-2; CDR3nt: TGTGCCAGCAGTTTAAACAGGAATGGCTACACCTTC; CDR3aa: CASSLNRNGYTF
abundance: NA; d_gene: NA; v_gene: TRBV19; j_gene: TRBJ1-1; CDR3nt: TGTGCCAGTAGCGACTACGACAGGCCCGGAGTGAGCACTGAAGCTTTCTTT; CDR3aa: CASSDYDRPGVSTEAFF
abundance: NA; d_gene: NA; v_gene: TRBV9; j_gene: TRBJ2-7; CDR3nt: TGTGCCAGCAGCGCCCAGGGGTACGCCTACGAGCAGTACTTC; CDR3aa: CASSAQGYAYEQYF
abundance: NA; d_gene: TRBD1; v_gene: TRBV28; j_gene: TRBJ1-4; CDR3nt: TGTGCCAGCAGCGGACAGGGTAGCATTCTGTTTTTT; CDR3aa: CASSGQGSILFF
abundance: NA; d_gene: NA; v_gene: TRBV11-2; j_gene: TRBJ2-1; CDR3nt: TGTGCCAGCAGCGTAGCAGGACTCGACGGACGACCCTACAATGAGCAGTTCTTC; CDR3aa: CASSVAGLDGRPYNEQFF
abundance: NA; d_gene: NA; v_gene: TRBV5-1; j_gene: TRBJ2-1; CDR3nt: TGCGCCAGCAGCCCGAAAGGTGGCGGGAACTGGGACAATGAGCAGTTCTTC; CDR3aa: CASSPKGGGNWDNEQFF
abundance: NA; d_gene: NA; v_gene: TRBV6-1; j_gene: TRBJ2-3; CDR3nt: TGTGCCAGCAGGCCGTCGGGCACAGATACGCAGTATTTT; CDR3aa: CASRPSGTDTQYF
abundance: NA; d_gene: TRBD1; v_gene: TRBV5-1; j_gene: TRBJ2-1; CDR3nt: TGCGCCAGCAGCTTGGCCAAGACAGGGTTGAGCGTCTGGTTCTTC; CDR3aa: CASSLAKTGLSVWFF
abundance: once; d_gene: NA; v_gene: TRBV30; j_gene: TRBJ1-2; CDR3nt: TGTGCCTGGAGCCTCACCATAGCTAACTATGGCTACACCTTC; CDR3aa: CAWSLTIANYGYTF
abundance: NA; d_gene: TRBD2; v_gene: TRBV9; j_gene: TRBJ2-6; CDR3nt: TGTGCCAGCAGTCCCGGGAGGTCTGGGGCCAACGTCCTGACTTTC; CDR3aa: CASSPGRSGANVLTF
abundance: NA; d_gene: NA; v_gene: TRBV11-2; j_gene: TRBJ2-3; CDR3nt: TGTGCCAGCAGCCCTCTCGGGGAGAGCACAGATACGCAGTATTTT; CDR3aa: CASSPLGESTDTQYF
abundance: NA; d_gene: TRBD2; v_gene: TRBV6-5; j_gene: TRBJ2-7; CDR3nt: TGTGCCAGCAGTTACGGCGGGAGATCCTTCTACGAGCAGTACTTC; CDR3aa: CASSYGGRSFYEQYF
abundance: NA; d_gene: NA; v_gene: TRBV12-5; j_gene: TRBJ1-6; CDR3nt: TGTGCTAGTGGCCCCGACGGAGGGAGCTCCTATAATTCACCCCTCCACTTT; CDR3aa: CASGPDGGSSYNSPLHF
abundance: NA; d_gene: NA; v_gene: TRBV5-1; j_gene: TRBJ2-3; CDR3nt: TGCGCCAGCCGCATGGGGTCCACGGGGGATACGCAGTATTTT; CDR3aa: CASRMGSTGDTQYF
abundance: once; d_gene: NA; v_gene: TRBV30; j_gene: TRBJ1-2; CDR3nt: TGTGCCTGGGCCGGTCGGGGGAGATATAACTATGGCTACACCTTC; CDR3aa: CAWAGRGRYNYGYTF
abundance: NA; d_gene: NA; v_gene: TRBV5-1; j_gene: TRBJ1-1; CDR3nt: TGCGCCAGCAGCTATGGAGGTGAGAGACAAAGCACTGAAGCTTTCTTT; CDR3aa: CASSYGGERQSTEAFF
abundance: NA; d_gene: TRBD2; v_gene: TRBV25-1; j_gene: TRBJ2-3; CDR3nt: TGTGCCAGCAGGGGAGGGCTGAGCACAGATACGCAGTATTTT; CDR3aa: CASRGGLSTDTQYF
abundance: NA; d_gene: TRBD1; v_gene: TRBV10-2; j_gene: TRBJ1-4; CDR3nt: TGCGCCAGCAGTGACTTTTGGGGACAGGAAAATGAAAAACTGTTTTTT; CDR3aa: CASSDFWGQENEKLFF
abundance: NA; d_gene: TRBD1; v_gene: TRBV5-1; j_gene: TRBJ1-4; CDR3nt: TGCGCCAGCAGCCCGACAGGGGCAACTAATGAAAAACTGTTTTTT; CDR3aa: CASSPTGATNEKLFF
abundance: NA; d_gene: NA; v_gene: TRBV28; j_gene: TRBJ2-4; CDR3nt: TGTGCCAGCAGTTGGCAGGATGAATACAAAAACATTCAGTACTTC; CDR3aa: CASSWQDEYKNIQYF
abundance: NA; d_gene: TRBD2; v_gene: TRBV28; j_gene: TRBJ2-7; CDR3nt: TGTGCCAGCCGATACGCCGGGAGGCGGGACGAGCAGTACTTC; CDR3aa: CASRYAGRRDEQYF
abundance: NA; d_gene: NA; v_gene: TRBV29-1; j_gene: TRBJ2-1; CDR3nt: TGCAGCGTGAGGATTTACAATGAGCAGTTCTTC; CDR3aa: CSVRIYNEQFF
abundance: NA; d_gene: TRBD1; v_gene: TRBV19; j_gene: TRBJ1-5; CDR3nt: TGTGCCAGTAGTTCCGGACAGGGGAGCAATCAGCCCCAGCATTTT; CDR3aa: CASSSGQGSNQPQHF
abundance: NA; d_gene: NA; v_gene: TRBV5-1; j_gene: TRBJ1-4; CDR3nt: TGCGCCAGCAGCCCGACTACAACTAATGAAAAACTGTTTTTT; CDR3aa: CASSPTTTNEKLFF
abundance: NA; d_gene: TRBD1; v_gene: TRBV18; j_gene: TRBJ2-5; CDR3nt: TGTGCCAGCTCCCCCGGGACAGGGGGCCGTGAGACCCAGTACTTC; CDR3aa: CASSPGTGGRETQYF
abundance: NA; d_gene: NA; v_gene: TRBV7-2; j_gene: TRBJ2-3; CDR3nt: TGTGCCAGCAGCTTATTAACAGATACGCAGTATTTT; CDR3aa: CASSLLTDTQYF
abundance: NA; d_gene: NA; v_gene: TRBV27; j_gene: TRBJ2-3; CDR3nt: TGTGCCAGCTCCCGGGGACAGCCAATGGGGGGTACGCAGTATTTT; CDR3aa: CASSRGQPMGGTQYF
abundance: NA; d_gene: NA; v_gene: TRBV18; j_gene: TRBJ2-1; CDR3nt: TGTGCCAGCTCACCAGGGGCAGGGGGGAATGAGCAGTTCTTC; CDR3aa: CASSPGAGGNEQFF
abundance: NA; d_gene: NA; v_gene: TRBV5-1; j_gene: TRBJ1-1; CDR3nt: TGCGCCAGCAGCTCGGGTTTGTTAGGCACTGAAGCTTTCTTT; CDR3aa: CASSSGLLGTEAFF
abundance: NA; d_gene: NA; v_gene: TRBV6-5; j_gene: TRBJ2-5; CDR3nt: TGTGCCAGCAGTTACGGGCCAAACCAAGAGACCCAGTACTTC; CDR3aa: CASSYGPNQETQYF
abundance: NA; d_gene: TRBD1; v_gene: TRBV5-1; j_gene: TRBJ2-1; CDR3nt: TGCGCCAGCAGCCTGGACAGGGGTTCCTACAATGAGCAGTTCTTC; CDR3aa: CASSLDRGSYNEQFF